A single sample is the source of the 17 T cell receptor beta chains below, sequenced in a study of T cell responses to AZD1222 COVID-19 vaccine. Assay used: immunoSEQ multiplex PCR; TCRdb lists only in-frame clones, some missing. The table shows 65,000 to 100,000 clones, with over 75% occurring only once. The sample in question was peripheral blood, obtained on day 0 of AZD1222 vaccination. The source of these receptors is an adult in good health.

V is TRBV14 and J is TRBJ2-3; D is undetermined. The CDR3 has 16 residues. The ends were cut back, 3 bases at V and 1 base at J, with 14 bases in the middle. Germline CDR1 is SGHDN and CDR2 is FVKESK. The CDR3 loop reads CASSHSRDSGTDTQYF. For the CDR3, the DNA is TGTGCCAGCAGCCATTCACGAGACTCAGGCACAGATACGCAGTATTTT.

The gene calls are TRBV7-2 and TRBJ2-1, with a weak D call TRBD2 (5 bases). Germline CDR1 reads SGHTA; CDR2 reads FQGNSA. Trimming took 3 bases from V and 0 from J, leaving 12 bases between them. The CDR3 is 16 residues long. Here the CDR3 reads CASSFEVASSYNEQFF. The CDR3 DNA follows: TGTGCCAGCAGCTTTGAGGTAGCGAGCTCCTACAATGAGCAGTTCTTC.

The chain employs TRBV7-2 and TRBJ2-7, with no clear D. CDR3 length: 14 amino acids. Germline V gives CDR1 SGHTA, CDR2 FQGNSA. The V end was cut by 1 base, the J end by 4 bases, with 11 bases between. The CDR3 DNA follows: TGTGCCAGCAGCTTAGTCGGCCTTAGGTACGAGCAGTACTTC. Translated, it gives CASSLVGLRYEQYF.

The chain has TRBV19 and TRBJ2-7; D possibly corresponds to TRBD1 (6 bases). Trimming removed 1 base from V and 2 bases from J, with 12 bases in between. Germline loops: CDR1 LNHDA, CDR2 SQIVND (reference sequence). This CDR3 region has 15 residues. The CDR3 region has the DNA TGTGCCAGTAGTATAGGTGGGACAAGAACCTACGAGCAGTACTTC. Encoded protein: CASSIGGTRTYEQYF.

The chain recombines TRBV5-1 with TRBJ1-2; 8 positions match TRBD1. Germline V gene lookup returns CDR1 SGHRS and CDR2 YFSETQ. Trimming cost V 2 bases and J 4 bases; bases outside gene matches: 7. CDR3 length: 15 amino acids. The CDR3 sequence is CASSFGAGGSYGYTF. The DNA of the CDR3 is TGCGCCAGCAGCTTCGGGGCAGGGGGCAGCTATGGCTACACCTTC.

For the CDR3, the DNA is TGTGCCAGCATTGGGGATTCCGATCAGCCCCAGCATTTT. Its translation is CASIGDSDQPQHF. The chain employs TRBV2 and TRBJ1-5; D uncertain. The germline CDR1 and CDR2 sequences are SNHLY and FYNNEI. The CDR3 runs 13 residues. V gave up 7 bases and J gave up 5 bases, with 12 bases separating them.

The rearrangement joins TRBV11-2 to TRBJ2-2; 7 bases fit TRBD2. Germline-derived CDR1 and CDR2 are SGHAT and FQNNGV. This CDR3 comprises 17 residues. V gave up 1 base and J gave up 1 base; unmatched junction bases: 6. The CDR3 is CASSLGVAGLNTGELFF. The CDR3 nucleotides are TGTGCCAGCAGCTTAGGAGTAGCGGGCCTGAACACCGGGGAGCTGTTTTTT.

This clone was found once. The V and J genes are TRBV4-1 and TRBJ2-7, with D perhaps TRBD1 or TRBD2 (7 bases each). The germline V gene has CDR1 MGHRA and CDR2 YSYEKL. V was trimmed by 2 bases and J by 3 bases, leaving 20 bases between them. This CDR3 contains 17 residues. CDR3 sequence: CASSQRLGGAGGYEQYF. CDR3 nucleotide sequence: TGCGCCAGCAGCCAACGCCTTGGGGGGGCAGGGGGCTACGAGCAGTACTTC.

This chain joins TRBV18 and TRBJ1-6; weak D call: TRBD1 (6 bases). Germline values: CDR1 KGHSH, CDR2 LQKENI. Trimming cost V 3 bases and J 3 bases, with 12 bases left between them. The CDR3 has 16 residues. CDR3 sequence (DNA): TGTGCCAGCTCACCCCGGAAAGGGGGCTATAATTCACCCCTCCACTTT. Its protein product is CASSPRKGGYNSPLHF. The full variable domain, with the rest looked up from reference TRBV18 and TRBJ1-6, is NAGVMQNPRHLVRRRGQEARLRCSPMKGHSHVYWYRQLPEEGLKFMVYLQKENIIDESGMPKERFSAEFPKEGPSILRIQQVVRGDSAAYFCASSPRKGGYNSPLHFGNGTRLTVT.

The chain is built from TRBV4-2 and TRBJ1-4; 8 nucleotides align to TRBD1. J was trimmed by 7 bases and V by 0 bases; bases with no gene match: 7. This CDR3 has 16 amino acids. Germline V gene data show CDR1 as LGHNA and CDR2 as YNFKEQ. The CDR3 spells CASSQDEDRASEKLFF. The CDR3 bases are TGTGCCAGCAGCCAAGACGAGGACAGGGCGAGTGAAAAACTGTTTTTT.

The J gene is TRBJ2-1, the V gene TRBV19; TRBD2 matches at 8 bases. The CDR3 covers 17 residues. Per germline, CDR1 LNHDA and CDR2 SQIVND (reference sequence). V trimming: 3 bases; J trimming: 0 bases; junction bases outside the gene matches: 7. CDR3 protein: CASSIRPSGGSYNEQFF. CDR3 DNA sequence: TGTGCCAGTAGTATCCGACCCAGCGGGGGCTCCTACAATGAGCAGTTCTTC.

V is TRBV29-1 and J is TRBJ1-3; TRBD1 agrees at 7 bases. The V gene end was trimmed by 5 bases and the J gene end by 0 bases; junction bases not matched to a gene: 4. Germline V gives CDR1 SQVTM, CDR2 ANQGSEA. This CDR3 has 14 amino acids. CDR3 coding DNA: TGCAGCGTTCCGGGACAGATCTCTGGAAACACCATATATTTT. This codes for CSVPGQISGNTIYF.

The chain is built from TRBV6-5 and TRBJ2-5, with D maybe TRBD1 (6 bases). Germline CDR1 MNHEY, CDR2 SVGAGI. V was pared by 2 bases and J by 5 bases, with 12 bases between. CDR3 length: 14 residues. The DNA for the CDR3 is TGTGCCAGCAGTTACGAACAGGGTTCTGAGACCCAGTACTTC. It translates to CASSYEQGSETQYF.

J is TRBJ2-2 and V is TRBV5-1, with 8 bases lining up with TRBD1. The CDR3 consists of 15 residues. The germline V gene encodes CDR1 SGHRS and CDR2 YFSETQ. V lost 1 base to trimming and J lost 4 bases; unmatched junction nucleotides: 3. The CDR3 nucleotides read TGCGCCAGCAGCTTGAGGACAGGGAGCACCGGGGAGCTGTTTTTT. Translation gives CASSLRTGSTGELFF.

The chain employs TRBV5-4 and TRBJ1-1, with 7 nucleotides matching TRBD1. There are 13 residues in the CDR3. CDR1 is SGHNT, CDR2 YYREEE, per germline (reference sequence). Trimming took 5 bases from V and 3 from J; bases not matched to a gene: 4. The CDR3 DNA reads as TGTGCCAGCAGATTTGACAGGGACACTGAAGCTTTCTTT. It is translated as CASRFDRDTEAFF.

The chain uses TRBV4-2 and TRBJ2-5; unclear D gene. The CDR3 covers 14 residues. Germline V lookup: CDR1 LGHNA, CDR2 YNFKEQ. V was pared by 0 bases and J by 2 bases, with 7 bases between. The CDR3 is CASSQEGNQETQYF. The CDR3 nucleotides read TGTGCCAGCAGCCAAGAGGGAAATCAAGAGACCCAGTACTTC.

The chain employs TRBV6-2 or TRBV6-3 and TRBJ2-1, with 8 bases fitting TRBD1. The V segment lost 5 bases and the J segment 7 bases; nucleotides outside the gene matches: 7. Germline CDR1 and CDR2: MNHEY and SVGEGT. The CDR3 loop spans 14 amino acids. DNA for the CDR3: TGTGCCAGCAGTCCCGGGACAGGTATGAATGAGCAGTTCTTC. Protein sequence: CASSPGTGMNEQFF.